This T cell receptor (beta chain) is from a study of blood T cell repertoires in COVID-19. Looking at the study overall: T cells, B-cell-depleted T cells, or PBMCs supplied cDNA or gDNA.

Trimming took 2 bases from V and 16 from J, leaving 20 bases between them. Looked up from germline, CDR1 is MNHEY and CDR2 is SVGEGT. The CDR3 sequence is 14 residues long. This clone was observed a handful of times. Under the authors' procedure: Nucleated cell number was recorded as an estimate derived from reference gene primer amplification. Repertoires were generated with immunoSEQ multiplex PCR, while TCRdb's copy carries only in-frame clones and drops some. Clone size and the V and J calls come from that table; the DNA yielded D and trimming. Of about 50,000 clones in the sample, 79% were seen once.

V usage is TRBV6-2 or TRBV6-3 and J usage is TRBJ2-2; no firm D call. The sequenced sample consisted of peripheral blood. The sequence came from a man aged 70 or older with acute or convalescent COVID-19. CDR3 region: CASSYVSERPPGFF. The CDR3 bases are TGTGCCAGCAGTTACGTCTCTGAGCGCCCCCCTGGGTTTTTT.